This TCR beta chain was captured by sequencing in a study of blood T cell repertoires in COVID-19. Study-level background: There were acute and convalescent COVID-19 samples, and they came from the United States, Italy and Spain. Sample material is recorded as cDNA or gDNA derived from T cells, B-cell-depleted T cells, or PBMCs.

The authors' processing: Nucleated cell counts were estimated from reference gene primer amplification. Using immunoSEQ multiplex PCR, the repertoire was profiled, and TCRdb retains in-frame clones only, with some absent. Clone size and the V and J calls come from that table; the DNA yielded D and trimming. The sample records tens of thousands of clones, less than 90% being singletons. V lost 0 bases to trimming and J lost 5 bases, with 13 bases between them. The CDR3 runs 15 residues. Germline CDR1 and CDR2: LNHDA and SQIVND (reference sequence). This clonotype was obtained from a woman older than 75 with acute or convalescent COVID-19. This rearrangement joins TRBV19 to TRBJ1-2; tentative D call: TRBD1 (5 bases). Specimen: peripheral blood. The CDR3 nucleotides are TGTGCCAGTAGTATAGATGCCGGACATTCTTATGGCTACACCTTC. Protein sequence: CASSIDAGHSYGYTF.